This passage covers 6 T cell receptor beta chains from one sample sequenced in a study of tumor-infiltrating lymphocytes in primary liver carcinoma. For blood RNA, unsorted whole blood served as the source, and germline DNA was extracted too. TCR beta cDNA was made from 500 ng total RNA with a constant-region primer. Libraries covering TCR beta were generated through three nested multiplex PCR rounds (using a slightly modified ARM-PCR). Amplification in the first two PCR rounds was performed using TRBV1-TRBV30 forward primers and a C-beta reverse primer for 10 cycles each. TCRdb re-called the multiplex PCR reads through MiXCR, storing one row per CDR3 protein. The table records hundreds of thousands of distinct CDR3 sequences, approximately 54% of them present only once. Sequences were obtained from peripheral blood. These receptor sequences come from a woman in her 30s with primary liver carcinoma and hepatitis B virus infection.

This clonotype was counted a few times. This chain links TRBV30 with TRBJ1-1; TRBD1 matches at 8 bases. Trimming removed 0 bases from V and 9 bases from J; junction bases left unmatched: 12. The CDR3 has 15 residues. Germline assignment: CDR1 GTSNPN and CDR2 SVGIG (reference sequence). Written as DNA, the CDR3 is TGTGCCTGGAGTGTACCGGGACAGGTTGGATCTAAAGCTTTCTTT. Translating gives CAWSVPGQVGSKAFF.

Comment on this clonotype: This may be a read error: a much more frequent sequence differs by one nucleotide. The chain couples TRBV4-3 to TRBJ1-5; possible D gene TRBD1, 5 bases. Germline V gene lookup returns CDR1 LGHNA and CDR2 YSLEER. There are 16 residues in the CDR3. The CDR3 coding sequence is TGCGCCAACAGCCAAGATGGCGGGGCCCGCAATCAGCCCCAGCATTTT. It yields the protein CANSQDGGARNQPQHF.

Details on this clonotype: This may be a read error, as it is one base from a much larger clone. The chain combines TRBV6-5 with TRBJ2-1; 14 bases fit TRBD2. Germline V gives CDR1 MNHEY, CDR2 SVGAGI. The CDR3 extends over 16 amino acids. After removal of 4 bases from V and 7 bases from J, the junction contained 6 bases not matched to a gene. Here the CDR3 DNA reads TGTGCCAGCAGTTCCAGGGGACTAGCGGGAGTTAATGAGCAGTTCTTC. It translates to CASSSRGLAGVNEQFF.

Points on this clonotype: A much larger clone differs from this one at a single base, so this may be a read error. Lacking the conserved final phenylalanine or tryptophan, this CDR3 likely reflects a read error. The chain joins TRBV6-1 to TRBJ2-1; maybe TRBD1 (6 bases). Germline V lookup: CDR1 MNHNS, CDR2 SASEGT. V was trimmed by 6 bases and J by 2 bases, leaving 17 bases between them. The CDR3 totals 16 residues. The CDR3 loop is CASSSPRGLAYNEQFL. CDR3 coding DNA: TGTGCCAGCAGCTCACCCAGGGGCCTCGCCTACAATGAGCAGTTCCTC.

This clonotype was observed a few times. The CDR3 loop reads CASSEAPRSYYGYTF. The CDR3 DNA is TGTGCCAGCAGTGAAGCGCCCAGATCCTACTATGGCTACACCTTC. The chain joins TRBV6-1 to TRBJ1-2; D gene unclear. Germline V gene sequence: CDR1 MNHNS, CDR2 SASEGT. Trimming took 0 bases from V and 3 from J, leaving 11 bases between them. The CDR3 runs 15 residues.

The gene calls are TRBV28 and TRBJ2-2; 7 bases agree with TRBD2. This CDR3 has 17 residues. Germline loops: CDR1 MDHEN, CDR2 SYDVKM. The junction had 16 bases not matched to a gene; V was cut back by 8 bases and J by 4 bases. CDR3 coding DNA: TGTGCCAGCGACGACTGGGGGTGGGGGGGTAGCACCGGGGAGCTGTTTTTT. This gives the protein CASDDWGWGGSTGELFF.